This T cell receptor beta chain was sequenced during a study of blood T cell repertoires in COVID-19. Study information: COVID-19 samples collected from the United States, Italy and Spain covered acute and convalescent phases. The cDNA or gDNA used as material had been derived from T cells, B-cell-depleted T cells, or PBMCs.

The germline V gene encodes CDR1 GTSNPN and CDR2 SVGIG (reference sequence). V lost 3 bases and J 4 bases, leaving 27 bases between the germline ends. CDR3 size: 18 residues. Authors' methods: It was from reference gene primer amplification that nucleated cell counts were estimated. Produced via immunoSEQ multiplex PCR; TCRdb's table is partial and in-frame only. The D gene and trimming were derived from the DNA, and the V and J assignments and clone size from that table. The data hold roughly 42,000 clones, with over 75% observed a single time. The sequencing sample was made of peripheral blood. V is TRBV30 and J is TRBJ1-2, with D possibly being TRBD1 (5 bases). The TCR originated in a young man with active or convalescent COVID-19. CDR3 protein: CAWRVQRSQGTPSYGYTF. The CDR3 region has the DNA TGTGCCTGGAGGGTCCAGCGCTCTCAGGGAACTCCTAGCTATGGCTACACCTTC. The whole variable domain, filled in from reference TRBV30 and TRBJ1-2, reads SQTIHQWPATLVQPVGSPLSLECTVEGTSNPNLYWYRQAAGRGLQLLFYSVGIGQISSEVPQNLSASRPQDRQFILSSKKLLLSDSGFYLCAWRVQRSQGTPSYGYTFGSGTRLTVV.